This T cell receptor (beta chain) was retrieved from a study of T cell clones after liver transplantation. Here immunoSEQ multiplex PCR was the method, and the copy in TCRdb shows in-frame clones only, minus some. The profile shows roughly 40,000 clones, approximately 86% of them singletons. Germline CDR1 reads PRHDT; CDR2 reads FYEKMQ (reference sequence). This CDR3 spans 10 amino acids. V lost 5 bases, J lost 12 bases, and 8 bases lay in between. This TCR was sampled from a human patient who received a liver transplant. Some T cells could come from the graft donor. The sequencing used CD4+ T cells from blood, collected 24 months after liver transplant. This chain connects TRBV13 to TRBJ2-1; D remains ambiguous. This chain's CDR3 is CASSQRMQFF. CDR3 in DNA: TGTGCCAGCAGCCAGAGGATGCAGTTCTTC. Complete variable domain (other parts from reference TRBV13 and TRBJ2-1): AAGVIQSPRHLIKEKRETATLKCYPIPRHDTVYWYQQGPGQDPQFLISFYEKMQSDKGSIPDRFSAQQFSDYHSELNMSSLELGDSALYFCASSQRMQFFGPGTRLTVL.